The 5 T cell receptor beta chains in this list originate from one sample, sequenced in a study of cytotoxic CD8 clonotypes in ibrutinib-treated CLL. TCRdb's copy holds only in-frame clones and misses some; the assay was immunoSEQ multiplex PCR. This sample has roughly 250,000 clones, with under 80% found just once. The sequencing here drew on PBMCs, taken after 24 months of ibrutinib treatment. The receptors were gathered from a human donor with chronic lymphocytic leukemia.

This sequence joins TRBV7-2 and TRBJ2-3; a weak D match, TRBD2 (6 bases). Trimming took 4 bases from V and 4 from J, leaving 24 bases between them. The germline gives CDR1 SGHTA, CDR2 FQGNSA. This CDR3 contains 18 residues. The CDR3 reads CASSSSAGRPSRADTQYF. CDR3 sequence (DNA): TGTGCCAGCAGCTCTAGCGCGGGTAGACCCTCTCGGGCAGATACGCAGTATTTT.

The rearrangement joins TRBV7-9 to TRBJ2-1; the D is unclear. V lost 0 bases and J 4 bases, leaving 7 bases between the germline ends. The CDR3 spans 14 residues. The germline V gene has CDR1 SEHNR and CDR2 FQNEAQ (reference sequence). The CDR3 loop reads CASSLAGEYNEQFF. The CDR3 coding sequence is TGTGCCAGCAGCTTAGCCGGCGAGTACAATGAGCAGTTCTTC.

This clone has more than one count but fewer than ten. The chain carries TRBV7-9 and TRBJ1-5; TRBD1 might be the D (5 bases). V lost 8 bases and J lost 5, with 13 bases in between. The CDR3 has 13 residues. Germline values: CDR1 SEHNR, CDR2 FQNEAQ (reference sequence). For the CDR3, the DNA is TGTGCCAGCGACAGAGATGGGTATCAGCCCCAGCATTTT. The encoded protein is CASDRDGYQPQHF.

The CDR3 is CASSQGGASGNTIYF. In DNA, the CDR3 is TGTGCCAGCAGCCAAGGTGGAGCCTCTGGAAACACCATATATTTT. The rearrangement uses TRBV4-2 and TRBJ1-3; the D is unclear. V was clipped by 1 base and J by 0 bases, with 7 bases between them. Germline values: CDR1 LGHNA, CDR2 YNFKEQ. The CDR3 is 15 residues long.

The chain couples TRBV5-1 to TRBJ2-2; D might be TRBD2 (6 bases). CDR1 and CDR2 from the germline V gene are SGHRS and YFSETQ. The CDR3 is made up of 16 amino acids. Between the trimmed V and J ends, which lost 1 base and 1 base, there was a span of 11 bases. CDR3 sequence: CASSLLAVENTGELFF. The CDR3 nucleotides are TGCGCCAGCAGCTTGTTAGCGGTAGAGAACACCGGGGAGCTGTTTTTT. The full variable domain, in which reference TRBV5-1 and TRBJ2-2 provide the parts outside the CDR3, is KAGVTQTPRYLIKTRGQQVTLSCSPISGHRSVSWYQQTPGQGLQFLFEYFSETQRNKGNFPGRFSGRQFSNSRSEMNVSTLELGDSALYLCASSLLAVENTGELFFGEGSRLTVL.